This T cell receptor beta chain was profiled in a study of blood T cells in healthy people across ages. The authors ran a second PCR of about 6 to 11 cycles using a sample-barcoded 5' primer and a J-beta primer mix. TCRdb itself ran the 5' RACE reads through MiXCR, one entry per CDR3 protein. The sample has around 1,700,000 distinct CDR3 sequences, 25% to 30% seen once. This clonotype was seen many times. Its specificity is unknown. Findings and caveats of the study: Diversity of TCR beta per million T cells declined in a roughly linear way with age.

The CDR3 is 16 amino acids. The J segment lost 3 bases and the V segment lost 2 bases, leaving 3 bases of the junction unmatched. Germline CDR1 SGHKS, CDR2 YYEKEE (reference sequence). V gene TRBV5-5 combines with J gene TRBJ2-1; TRBD2 aligns across 12 bases. The TCR comes from a woman aged 25 to 39 in good health. Sequencing used blood. DNA for the CDR3: TGTGCCAGCAGCTTCGCGACTAGCGGGGGCTACAATGAGCAGTTCTTC. Its translation is CASSFATSGGYNEQFF.